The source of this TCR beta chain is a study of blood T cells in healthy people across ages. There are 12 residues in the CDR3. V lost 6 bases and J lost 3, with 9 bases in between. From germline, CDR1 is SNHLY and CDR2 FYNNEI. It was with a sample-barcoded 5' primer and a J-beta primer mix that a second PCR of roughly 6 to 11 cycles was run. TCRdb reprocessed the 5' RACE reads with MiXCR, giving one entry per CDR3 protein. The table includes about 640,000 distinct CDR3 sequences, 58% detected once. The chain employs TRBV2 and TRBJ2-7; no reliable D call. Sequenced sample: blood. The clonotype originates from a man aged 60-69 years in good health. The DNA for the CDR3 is TGTGCCAGCAGCCCGCAGGTCTACGAGCAGTACTTC. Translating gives CASSPQVYEQYF. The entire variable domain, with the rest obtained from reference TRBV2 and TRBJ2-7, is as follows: EPEVTQTPSHQVTQMGQEVILRCVPISNHLYFYWYRQILGQKVEFLVSFYNNEISEKSEIFDDQFSVERPDGSNFTLKIRSTKLEDSAMYFCASSPQVYEQYFGPGTRLTVT.